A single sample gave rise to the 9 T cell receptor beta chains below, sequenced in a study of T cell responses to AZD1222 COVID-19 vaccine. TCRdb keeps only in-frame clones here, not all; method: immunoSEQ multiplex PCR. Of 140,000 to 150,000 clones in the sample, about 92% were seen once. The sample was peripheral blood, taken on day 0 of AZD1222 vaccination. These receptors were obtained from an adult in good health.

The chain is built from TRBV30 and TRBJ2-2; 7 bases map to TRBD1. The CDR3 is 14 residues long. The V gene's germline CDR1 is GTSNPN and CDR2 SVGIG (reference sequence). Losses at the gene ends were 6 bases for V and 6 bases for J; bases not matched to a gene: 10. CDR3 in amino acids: CACRQGIWAGELFF. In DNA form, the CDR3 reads TGTGCCTGTCGACAGGGCATCTGGGCCGGGGAGCTGTTTTTT.

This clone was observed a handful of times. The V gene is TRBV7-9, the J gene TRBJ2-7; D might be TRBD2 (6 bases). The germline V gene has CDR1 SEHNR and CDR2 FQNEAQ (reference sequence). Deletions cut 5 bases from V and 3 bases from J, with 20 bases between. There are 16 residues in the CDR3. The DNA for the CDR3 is TGTGCCAGCAGCGGGTTCACCGGGACTTCTTTCTACGAGCAGTACTTC. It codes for CASSGFTGTSFYEQYF.

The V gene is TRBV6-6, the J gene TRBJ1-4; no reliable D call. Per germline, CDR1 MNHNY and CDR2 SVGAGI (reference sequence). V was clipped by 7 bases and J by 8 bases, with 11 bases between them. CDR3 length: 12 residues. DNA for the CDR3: TGTGCCAGCAAGAAAAGTTGGGAAAAACTGTTTTTT. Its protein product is CASKKSWEKLFF.

CDR3 coding DNA: TGTGCCAGCAGTACCTTGGGGTCGCTTGGAAACACCATATATTTT. This sequence encodes CASSTLGSLGNTIYF. The J gene is TRBJ1-3, the V gene TRBV6-5; D gene ambiguous. V was pared by 5 bases and J by 3 bases, with 14 bases between. This CDR3 region has 15 residues. CDR1 is MNHEY and CDR2 is SVGAGI in the germline V gene.

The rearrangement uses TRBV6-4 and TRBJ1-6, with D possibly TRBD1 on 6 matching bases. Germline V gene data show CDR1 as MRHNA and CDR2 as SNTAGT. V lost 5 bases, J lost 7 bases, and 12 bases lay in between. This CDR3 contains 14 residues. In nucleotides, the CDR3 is TGTGCCAGCAGTCAGACAGGTCTGAATTCACCCCTCCACTTT. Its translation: CASSQTGLNSPLHF.

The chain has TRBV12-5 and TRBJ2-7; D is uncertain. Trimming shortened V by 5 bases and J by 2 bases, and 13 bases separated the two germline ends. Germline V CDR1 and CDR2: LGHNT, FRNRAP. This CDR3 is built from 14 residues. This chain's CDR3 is CASGPLGPPYEQYF. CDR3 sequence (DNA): TGTGCTAGTGGTCCTCTTGGGCCTCCCTACGAGCAGTACTTC.

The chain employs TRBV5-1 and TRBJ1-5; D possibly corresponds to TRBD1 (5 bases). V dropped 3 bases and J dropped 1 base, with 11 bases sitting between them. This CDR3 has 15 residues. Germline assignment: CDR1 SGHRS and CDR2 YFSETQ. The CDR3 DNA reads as TGCGCCAGCAGCTGGAATTCAGGGAGCAATCAGCCCCAGCATTTT. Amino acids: CASSWNSGSNQPQHF.

The CDR3, as DNA: TGTGCCATCAGTGAAGGGCTGCAGGGCTACACCTTC. Protein product: CAISEGLQGYTF. The chain couples TRBV10-3 to TRBJ1-2, with D unclear. This CDR3 has 12 residues. Trimming removed 3 bases from V and 8 bases from J, with 10 bases in between. CDR1 ENHRY and CDR2 SYGVKD come from the germline V gene.

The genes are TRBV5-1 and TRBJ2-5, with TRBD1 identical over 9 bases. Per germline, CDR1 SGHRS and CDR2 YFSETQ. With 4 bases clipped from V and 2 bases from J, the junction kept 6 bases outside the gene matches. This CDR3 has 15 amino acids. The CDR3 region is CASSAPDRGQETQYF. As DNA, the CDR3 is TGCGCCAGCAGCGCCCCGGACAGGGGACAAGAGACCCAGTACTTC.